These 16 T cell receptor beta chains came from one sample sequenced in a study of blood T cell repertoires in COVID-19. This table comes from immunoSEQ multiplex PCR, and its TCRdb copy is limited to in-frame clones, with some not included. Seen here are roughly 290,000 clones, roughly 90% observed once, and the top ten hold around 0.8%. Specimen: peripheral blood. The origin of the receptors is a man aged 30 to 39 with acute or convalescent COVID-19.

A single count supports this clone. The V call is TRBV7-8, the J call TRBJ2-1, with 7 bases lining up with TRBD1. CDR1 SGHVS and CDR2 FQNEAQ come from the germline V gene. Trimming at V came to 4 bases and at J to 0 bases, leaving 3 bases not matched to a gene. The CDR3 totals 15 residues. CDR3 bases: TGTGCCAGCAGCTCCTGGGACAGCTCCTACAATGAGCAGTTCTTC. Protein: CASSSWDSSYNEQFF.

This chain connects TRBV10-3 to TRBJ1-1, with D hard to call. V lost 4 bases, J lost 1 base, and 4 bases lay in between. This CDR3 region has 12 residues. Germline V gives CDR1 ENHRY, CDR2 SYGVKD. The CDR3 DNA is TGTGCCATCAGTGGAGGGAACACTGAAGCTTTCTTT. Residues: CAISGGNTEAFF.

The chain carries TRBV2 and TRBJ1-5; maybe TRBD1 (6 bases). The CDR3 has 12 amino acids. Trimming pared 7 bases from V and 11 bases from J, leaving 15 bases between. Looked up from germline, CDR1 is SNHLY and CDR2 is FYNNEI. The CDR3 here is CASKRGGWSQHF. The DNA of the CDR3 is TGTGCCAGCAAGAGGGGGGGGTGGTCCCAGCATTTT.

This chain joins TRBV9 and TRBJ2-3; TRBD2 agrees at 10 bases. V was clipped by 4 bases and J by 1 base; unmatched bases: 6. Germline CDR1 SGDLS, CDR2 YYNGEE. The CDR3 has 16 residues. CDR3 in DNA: TGTGCCAGCAGCTCCTCAGGGACTAGCGGCACAGATACGCAGTATTTT. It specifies CASSSSGTSGTDTQYF.

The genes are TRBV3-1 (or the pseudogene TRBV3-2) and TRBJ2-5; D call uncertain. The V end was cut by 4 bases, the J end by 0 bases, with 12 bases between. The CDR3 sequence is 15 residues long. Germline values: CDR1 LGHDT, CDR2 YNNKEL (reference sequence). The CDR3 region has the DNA TGTGCCAGCAGCCCCAGACTCCAGTACCAAGAGACCCAGTACTTC. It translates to CASSPRLQYQETQYF.

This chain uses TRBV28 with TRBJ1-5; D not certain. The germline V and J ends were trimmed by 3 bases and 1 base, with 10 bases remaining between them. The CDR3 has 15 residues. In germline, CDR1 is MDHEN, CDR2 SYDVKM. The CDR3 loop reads CASSFRGGSNQPQHF. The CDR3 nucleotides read TGTGCCAGCAGTTTTCGGGGAGGGAGCAATCAGCCCCAGCATTTT.

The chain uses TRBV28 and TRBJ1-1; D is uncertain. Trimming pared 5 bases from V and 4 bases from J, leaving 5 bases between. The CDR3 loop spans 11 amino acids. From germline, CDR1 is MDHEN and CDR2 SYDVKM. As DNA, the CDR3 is TGTGCCAGCAGTCTTTTCACTGAAGCTTTCTTT. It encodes CASSLFTEAFF.

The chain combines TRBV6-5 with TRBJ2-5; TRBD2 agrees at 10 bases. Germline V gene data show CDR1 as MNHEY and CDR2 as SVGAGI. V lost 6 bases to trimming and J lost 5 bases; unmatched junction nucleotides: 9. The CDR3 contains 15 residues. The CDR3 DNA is TGTGCCAGCAGCTCCGGACTAGCGGCCATGGAGACCCAGTACTTC. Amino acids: CASSSGLAAMETQYF.

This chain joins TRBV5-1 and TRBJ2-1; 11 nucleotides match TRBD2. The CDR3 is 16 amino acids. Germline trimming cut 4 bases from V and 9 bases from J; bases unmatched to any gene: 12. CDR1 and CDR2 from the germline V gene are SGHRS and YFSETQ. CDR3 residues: CASSLSGGVPAGEQFF. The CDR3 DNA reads TGCGCCAGCAGCCTTAGCGGGGGGGTCCCCGCGGGTGAGCAGTTCTTC. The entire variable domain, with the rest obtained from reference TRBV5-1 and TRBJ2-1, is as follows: KAGVTQTPRYLIKTRGQQVTLSCSPISGHRSVSWYQQTPGQGLQFLFEYFSETQRNKGNFPGRFSGRQFSNSRSEMNVSTLELGDSALYLCASSLSGGVPAGEQFFGPGTRLTVL.

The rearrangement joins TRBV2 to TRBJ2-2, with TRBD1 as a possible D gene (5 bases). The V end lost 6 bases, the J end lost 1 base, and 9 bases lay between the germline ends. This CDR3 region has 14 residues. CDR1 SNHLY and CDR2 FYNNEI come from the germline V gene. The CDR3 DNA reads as TGTGCCAGCAGAGTCCAGGGGAACACCGGGGAGCTGTTTTTT. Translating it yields CASRVQGNTGELFF.

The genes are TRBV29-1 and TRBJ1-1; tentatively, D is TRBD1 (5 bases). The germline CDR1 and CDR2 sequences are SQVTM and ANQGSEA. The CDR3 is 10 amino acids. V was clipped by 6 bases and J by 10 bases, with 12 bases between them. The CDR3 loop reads CSVAGVGAFF. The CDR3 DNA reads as TGCAGCGTAGCGGGGGTTGGAGCTTTCTTT.

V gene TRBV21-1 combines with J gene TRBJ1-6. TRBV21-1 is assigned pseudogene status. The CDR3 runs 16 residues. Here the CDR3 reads CASSKYAFGGYSPLHF. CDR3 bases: TGTGCCAGCAGCAAATACGCCTTCGGAGGGTATTCACCCCTCCACTTT.

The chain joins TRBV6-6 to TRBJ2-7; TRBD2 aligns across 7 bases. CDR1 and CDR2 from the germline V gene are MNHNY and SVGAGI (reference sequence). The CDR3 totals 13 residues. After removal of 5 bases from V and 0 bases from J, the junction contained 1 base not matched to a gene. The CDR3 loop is CASSLAASYEQYF. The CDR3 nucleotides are TGTGCCAGCAGTCTAGCGGCCTCCTACGAGCAGTACTTC.

CDR3: CASSQTGGRYEQFF. The CDR3 DNA sequence: TGTGCCAGCAGCCAAACTGGCGGGAGATACGAGCAGTTCTTC. The V call is TRBV4-2, the J call TRBJ2-1; 7 nucleotides agree with TRBD2. J lost 10 bases, V lost 2 bases, and 8 bases had no gene match. Germline CDR1 is LGHNA and CDR2 is YNFKEQ. The CDR3 spans 14 residues.

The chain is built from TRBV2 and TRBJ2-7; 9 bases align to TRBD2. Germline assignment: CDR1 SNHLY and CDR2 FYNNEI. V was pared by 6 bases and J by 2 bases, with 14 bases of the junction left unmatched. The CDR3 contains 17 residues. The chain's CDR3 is CASRGGYSGRGTYEQYF. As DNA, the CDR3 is TGTGCCAGCAGGGGAGGTTATAGCGGGAGAGGGACCTACGAGCAGTACTTC.

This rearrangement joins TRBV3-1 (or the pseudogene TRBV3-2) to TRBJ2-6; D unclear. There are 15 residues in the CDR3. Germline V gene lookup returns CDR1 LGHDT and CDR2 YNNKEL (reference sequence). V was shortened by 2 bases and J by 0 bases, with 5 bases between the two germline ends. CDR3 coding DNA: TGTGCCAGCAGCCAACACAGCTCTGGGGCCAACGTCCTGACTTTC. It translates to CASSQHSSGANVLTF.